The clone carrying this T cell receptor (beta chain) was detected a few times. Its specificity is not known. TCRdb used MiXCR to reprocess the RT-PCR reads, holding one entry per CDR3 protein. This sample has a few hundred thousand distinct CDR3 sequences; roughly 15% occur once, and the top ten carry roughly 10%. This entry comes from a study of response to subunit inactivated influenza vaccine. Study-wide results and caveats: It was suggested by the authors that few new T cells are recruited by each seasonal influenza vaccination.

Germline values: CDR1 SGHVS, CDR2 FNYEAQ. V gave up 3 bases and J gave up 4 bases; unmatched junction bases: 12. CDR3 length: 18 amino acids. Specimen: PBMCs from blood, collected 11 to 12 days after vaccination. The sequence was obtained from a man aged 50 or older who received an inactivated influenza vaccine. The rearrangement uses TRBV7-6 and TRBJ2-1, with 10 bases fitting TRBD2. The CDR3 spells CASSFIISGRTEYNEQFF. DNA for the CDR3: TGTGCCAGCAGCTTTATTATTAGCGGGAGGACCGAATACAATGAGCAGTTCTTC. Full variable domain (outside the CDR3, taken from reference TRBV7-6 and TRBJ2-1): GAGVSQSPRYKVTKRGQDVALRCDPISGHVSLYWYRQALGQGPEFLTYFNYEAQQDKSGLPNDRFSAERPEGSISTLTIQRTEQRDSAMYRCASSFIISGRTEYNEQFFGPGTRLTVL.